Shown below are 24 T cell receptor beta chains from a single sample sequenced in a study of cytomegalovirus exposure and HLA in healthy donors. In the PCR, 60 Vbeta and 13 Jbeta primers were used. Libraries were prepared by immunoSEQ multiplex PCR; TCRdb keeps only in-frame clonotypes and omits some of them. The repertoire includes more than 150,000 clones, 76% of them detected once, and 2% to 2.5% sits in the top ten. Sequencing input: PBMCs. The receptors were gathered from a woman between 25 and 40 years old in good health and CMV-seropositive.

This clone was counted only a few times. The chain combines TRBV4-3 with TRBJ1-6; 7 bases match TRBD1. This CDR3 is 15 amino acids long. Germline V lookup: CDR1 LGHNA, CDR2 YSLEER. Trimming at V came to 3 bases and at J to 9 bases, leaving 8 bases not matched to a gene. CDR3 residues: CASSHQQGSSSPLHF. In DNA, the CDR3 is TGCGCCAGCAGCCACCAACAGGGGTCTAGTTCACCCCTCCACTTT.

The gene calls are TRBV27 and TRBJ2-5; 14 bases are a match to TRBD2. With 5 bases clipped from V and 7 bases from J, the junction kept 6 bases outside the gene matches. The germline V gene encodes CDR1 MNHEY and CDR2 SMNVEV (reference sequence). The CDR3 consists of 15 residues. DNA of the CDR3: TGTGCCAGCAGTCTCGGACTAGCGGGGGGCGGGACCCAGTACTTC. This gives the protein CASSLGLAGGGTQYF.

This chain uses TRBV10-3 with TRBJ2-1, with 14 bases fitting TRBD2. The V gene end was trimmed by 3 bases and the J gene end by 12 bases; junction bases not matched to a gene: 10. This CDR3 spans 16 amino acids. Germline V gene data show CDR1 as ENHRY and CDR2 as SYGVKD. The CDR3 is CAISDLRLAGGRSQFF. CDR3 coding DNA: TGTGCCATCAGTGACCTCAGACTAGCGGGGGGGCGTTCGCAGTTCTTC.

This chain links TRBV6-1 with TRBJ1-5; unclear D gene. The V end was cut by 4 bases, the J end by 0 bases, with 16 bases between. Germline V CDR1 and CDR2: MNHNS, SASEGT. The CDR3 is made up of 17 amino acids. CDR3 protein: CASSALRGTDSNQPQHF. As DNA, the CDR3 is TGTGCCAGCAGTGCCCTTCGGGGAACCGATAGCAATCAGCCCCAGCATTTT.

The chain combines TRBV10-3 with TRBJ1-3, with no clear D. Germline V gene sequence: CDR1 ENHRY, CDR2 SYGVKD. Trimming took off 8 bases at V and 6 bases at J, with 17 bases between the two ends. CDR3 length equals 14 residues. The CDR3 here is CAIGSGGFQNTIYF. The CDR3 nucleotides are TGTGCCATCGGAAGCGGAGGGTTTCAAAACACCATATATTTT.

V is TRBV11-2 and J is TRBJ2-3, with 7 bases that match TRBD2. The CDR3 length is 14 residues. Trimming took 3 bases from V and 6 from J; bases not matched to a gene: 6. From germline, CDR1 is SGHAT and CDR2 FQNNGV. CDR3 coding DNA: TGTGCCAGCAGCTTGGGAGGGGAGGCGGATACGCAGTATTTT. This sequence encodes CASSLGGEADTQYF.

The V call is TRBV4-1, the J call TRBJ2-4, with D tentatively TRBD2 (5 bases). The CDR3 covers 17 residues. The germline V gene encodes CDR1 MGHRA and CDR2 YSYEKL. Trimming left V 2 bases short and J 3 bases short, with 17 bases between. The CDR3 here is CASSQYPRDTIKNIQYF. The CDR3 DNA reads as TGCGCCAGCAGCCAATACCCCCGGGATACCATCAAAAACATTCAGTACTTC.

The CDR3 here is CASRLLAGKEAFF. CDR3 DNA: TGCGCCAGCAGATTACTCGCCGGGAAAGAAGCTTTCTTT. The chain joins TRBV5-1 to TRBJ1-1; D remains ambiguous. CDR1 is SGHRS and CDR2 is YFSETQ in the germline V gene. V lost 5 bases and J lost 8, with 16 bases in between. The CDR3 is 13 amino acids.

The chain combines TRBV7-8 with TRBJ2-1; 14 nucleotides match TRBD2. Germline trimming cut 5 bases from V and 10 bases from J; bases unmatched to any gene: 7. The CDR3 is 15 amino acids. Germline CDR1 and CDR2: SGHVS and FQNEAQ. CDR3 sequence (DNA): TGTGCCAGCAGCCCCGGGACTAGCGGGGGATTGGAGCAGTTCTTC. Its translation: CASSPGTSGGLEQFF.

V gene TRBV27 combines with J gene TRBJ1-6; D is ambiguous. This CDR3 region has 12 residues. V was pared by 5 bases and J by 13 bases, with 12 bases between. Germline V gives CDR1 MNHEY, CDR2 SMNVEV (reference sequence). The CDR3: CASSPPGGPLHF. The DNA of the CDR3 is TGTGCCAGCAGTCCTCCGGGCGGGCCCCTCCACTTT.

The chain recombines TRBV11-1 with TRBJ2-2; a weak D match, TRBD1 (7 bases). Germline V gives CDR1 SGHAT, CDR2 FQDESV (reference sequence). There are 16 residues in the CDR3. Trimming shortened V by 7 bases and J by 3 bases, and 18 bases separated the two germline ends. CDR3 region: CASTTMGRGDTGELFF. CDR3 nucleotide sequence: TGTGCCAGCACCACGATGGGCAGGGGGGACACCGGGGAGCTGTTTTTT.

In DNA, the CDR3 is TGTGCCAGTAGTATAGGGTCGAGCGGTTCACCCCTCCACTTT. This codes for CASSIGSSGSPLHF. The chain is built from TRBV19 and TRBJ1-6; D unclear. CDR1 is LNHDA and CDR2 is SQIVND in the germline V gene (reference sequence). This CDR3 has 14 residues. Trimming removed 1 base from V and 9 bases from J, with 10 bases in between.

The chain is built from TRBV6-5 and TRBJ2-5, with 10 bases that match TRBD1. V was clipped by 0 bases and J by 3 bases; unmatched bases: 4. The germline V gene has CDR1 MNHEY and CDR2 SVGAGI. The CDR3 spans 16 residues. The CDR3 DNA reads TGTGCCAGCAGTTACTCGAGCGGGACAGGGGAAGAGACCCAGTACTTC. Translated, it gives CASSYSSGTGEETQYF.

The chain has TRBV2 and TRBJ2-7, with D possibly TRBD2 on 6 matching bases. The CDR3 spans 13 residues. Trimming removed 6 bases from V and 6 bases from J, with 15 bases in between. Germline V CDR1 and CDR2: SNHLY, FYNNEI. The CDR3 sequence: CASRDPTSTEQYF. The CDR3 nucleotides read TGTGCCAGCAGGGACCCGACTAGTACCGAGCAGTACTTC.

V is TRBV4-2 and J is TRBJ1-6; D might be TRBD1 (5 bases). CDR1 LGHNA and CDR2 YNFKEQ come from the germline V gene. V lost 0 bases and J lost 8, with 14 bases in between. The CDR3 spans 16 residues. Here the CDR3 DNA reads TGTGCCAGCAGCCAAGATAAGGGGCGGACGGATTCACCCCTCCACTTT. This sequence encodes CASSQDKGRTDSPLHF.

The chain couples TRBV28 to TRBJ1-6, with D possibly matching TRBD1 (6 bases). V was pared by 6 bases and J by 7 bases, with 13 bases between. CDR1 and CDR2 (germline): MDHEN, SYDVKM. The CDR3 totals 14 residues. The CDR3: CASSLSGQNSPLHF. The CDR3 coding sequence is TGTGCCAGCAGCCTATCCGGACAGAATTCACCCCTCCACTTT.

The CDR3 sequence is CASSLAGGYNEQFF. The CDR3 region has the DNA TGTGCCAGCAGTTTAGCGGGGGGCTACAATGAGCAGTTCTTC. J is TRBJ2-1 and V is TRBV6-5; 10 bases agree with TRBD2. In germline, CDR1 is MNHEY, CDR2 SVGAGI. The CDR3 is 14 residues long. V gave up 4 bases and J gave up 3 bases; unmatched junction bases: 0.

The rearrangement joins TRBV5-1 to TRBJ2-1; 8 bases match TRBD1. Germline assignment: CDR1 SGHRS and CDR2 YFSETQ. The CDR3 has 15 residues. J was trimmed by 9 bases and V by 1 base; bases with no gene match: 9. The CDR3 nucleotides are TGCGCCAGCAGCTTGCGACAGGGGCCTCGGGTTGAGCAGTTCTTC. This codes for CASSLRQGPRVEQFF.

This clone appeared a few times. The V call is TRBV28, the J call TRBJ2-1; TRBD2 agrees at 7 bases. Trimming took 2 bases from V and 8 from J; bases not matched to a gene: 6. CDR3 length: 14 amino acids. Germline lookup yields CDR1 MDHEN and CDR2 SYDVKM. The DNA for the CDR3 is TGTGCCAGCAGTTTAAGCGGGGTTTCCCATGAGCAGTTCTTC. Its protein is CASSLSGVSHEQFF.

The CDR3 loop reads CASSVPGDSPLHF. Written as DNA, the CDR3 is TGTGCCAGCAGTGTGCCAGGGGATTCACCCCTCCACTTT. The chain employs TRBV25-1 and TRBJ1-6; D might be TRBD1 (6 bases). This CDR3 has 13 residues. Germline CDR1 is MGHDK and CDR2 is SYGVNS. V was clipped by 4 bases and J by 8 bases, with 9 bases between them.

This rearrangement joins TRBV5-1 to TRBJ1-4; 8 bases map to TRBD1. This CDR3 is built from 14 residues. Germline V gives CDR1 SGHRS, CDR2 YFSETQ. V shed 3 bases, J shed 8 bases, and the junction held 6 bases outside the gene matches. In DNA, the CDR3 is TGCGCCAGCAGCTCAGGGGGCGGTGGGGAAAAACTGTTTTTT. It yields the protein CASSSGGGGEKLFF.

The V call is TRBV6-6, the J call TRBJ2-5; possible D gene TRBD2, 7 bases. Germline lookup yields CDR1 MNHNY and CDR2 SVGAGI (reference sequence). V was clipped by 7 bases and J by 11 bases, with 26 bases between them. This CDR3 is built from 15 residues. The DNA for the CDR3 is TGTGCCAGCAATCCCGAGGGGGGAGGGGGGGCCGGGCAGTACTTC. Encoded protein: CASNPEGGGGAGQYF.

This clone was found once. CDR3 sequence (DNA): TGTGCCAGCAGCTTACGTGGGGCCAACGTCCTGACTTTC. It codes for CASSLRGANVLTF. The chain links TRBV11-3 to TRBJ2-6; D gene ambiguous. CDR1 is SGHNT, CDR2 YENEEA, per germline. The CDR3 is 13 residues long. Trimming took 2 bases from V and 3 from J, leaving 2 bases between them.

The chain links TRBV27 to TRBJ2-5; maybe TRBD1 (6 bases). Germline-derived CDR1 and CDR2 are MNHEY and SMNVEV (reference sequence). V lost 4 bases, J lost 4 bases, and 19 bases lay in between. The CDR3 runs to 16 residues. The CDR3 region is CASSSLLGGRGETQYF. The CDR3 DNA follows: TGTGCCAGCAGTTCCCTGCTAGGGGGTCGGGGAGAGACCCAGTACTTC.